What follows describes a single TCR beta chain. Amplification of TCR alpha and beta CDR3 regions from RNA used iRepertoire nested multiplex PCR. TCRdb re-analysed the multiplex PCR reads in MiXCR, keeping a single row per CDR3 protein. The sample lists 100,000 to 150,000 distinct CDR3 sequences, roughly a quarter occurring once. The source of the sample is a study of glioma-infiltrating T cells. Germline V gene lookup returns CDR1 DFQATT and CDR2 SNEGSKA (reference sequence). This CDR3 is built from 14 residues. J lost 2 bases, V lost 5 bases, and 1 base had no gene match. This chain links TRBV20-1 with TRBJ2-5; 14 nucleotides match TRBD2. Specimen: glioma tissue, nonneoplastic brain tissue, or PBMCs (not recorded which). The TCR sequence derives from a human donor with low-grade glioma or glioblastoma, undergoing nonglioma brain surgery, or in good health (not recorded which). CDR3 nucleotides: TGCAGTGCTGGACTAGCGGGGGGTCAAGAGACCCAGTACTTC. This sequence encodes CSAGLAGGQETQYF.